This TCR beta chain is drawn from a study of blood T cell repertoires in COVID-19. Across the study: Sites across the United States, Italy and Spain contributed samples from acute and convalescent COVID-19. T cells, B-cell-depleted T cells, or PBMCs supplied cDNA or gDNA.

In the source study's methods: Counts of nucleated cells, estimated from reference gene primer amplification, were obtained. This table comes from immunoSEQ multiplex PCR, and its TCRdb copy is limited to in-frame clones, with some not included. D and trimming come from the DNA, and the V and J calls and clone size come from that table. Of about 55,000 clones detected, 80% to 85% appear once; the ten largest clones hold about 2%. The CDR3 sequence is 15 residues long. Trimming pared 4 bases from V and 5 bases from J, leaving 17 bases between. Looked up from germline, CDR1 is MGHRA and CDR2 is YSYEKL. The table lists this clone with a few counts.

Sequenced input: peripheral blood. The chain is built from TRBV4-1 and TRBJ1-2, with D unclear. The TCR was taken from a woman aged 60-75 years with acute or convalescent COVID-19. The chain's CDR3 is CASSRDLDPGYGYTF. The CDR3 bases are TGCGCCAGCAGCCGTGATTTGGACCCGGGGTATGGCTACACCTTC.